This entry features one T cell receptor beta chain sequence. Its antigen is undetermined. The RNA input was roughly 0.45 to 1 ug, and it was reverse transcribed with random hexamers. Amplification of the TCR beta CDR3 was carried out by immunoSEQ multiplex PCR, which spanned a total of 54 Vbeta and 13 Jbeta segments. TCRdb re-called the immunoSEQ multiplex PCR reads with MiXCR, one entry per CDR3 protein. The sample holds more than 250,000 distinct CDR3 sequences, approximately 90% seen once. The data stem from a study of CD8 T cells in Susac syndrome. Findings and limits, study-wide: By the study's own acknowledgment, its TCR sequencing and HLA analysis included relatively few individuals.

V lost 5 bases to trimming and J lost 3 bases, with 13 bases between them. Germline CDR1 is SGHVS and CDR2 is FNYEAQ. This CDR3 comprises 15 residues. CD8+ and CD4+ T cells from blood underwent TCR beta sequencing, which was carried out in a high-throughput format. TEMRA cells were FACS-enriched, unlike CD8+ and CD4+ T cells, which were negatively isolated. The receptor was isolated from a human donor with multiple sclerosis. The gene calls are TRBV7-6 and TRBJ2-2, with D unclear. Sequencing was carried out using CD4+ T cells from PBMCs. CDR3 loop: CASSLRGPHTGELFF. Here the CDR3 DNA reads TGTGCCAGCAGCCTACGCGGCCCACACACCGGGGAGCTGTTTTTT. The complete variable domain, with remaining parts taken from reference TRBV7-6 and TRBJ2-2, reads GAGVSQSPRYKVTKRGQDVALRCDPISGHVSLYWYRQALGQGPEFLTYFNYEAQQDKSGLPNDRFSAERPEGSISTLTIQRTEQRDSAMYRCASSLRGPHTGELFFGEGSRLTVL.